This TCR beta chain was recovered during a study of T cell responses to AZD1222 COVID-19 vaccine (dated by TCRdb to the early 2020s). Concerning the study at large: AZD1222 recipients whose second dose came at about 4 weeks and those whose second dose came at about 12 weeks were combined into one group, since spike-specific TCR depth and breadth did not differ between the two schedules. A total of over 230 trial participants underwent TCR sequencing, of whom 207 had received two doses of AZD1222 and about 25 had received two doses of the MenACWY control vaccine. Trial participants were enrolled by age into 18-55, 56-69 and 70-plus year subgroups, with roughly 160, 29 and 62 TCR-sequenced participants respectively. The full study reports these points: Only a handful of AZD1222 recipients were SARS-CoV-2 seropositive at baseline, limiting conclusions about previously exposed vaccinees. Most participants were white British and females outnumbered males, and the authors suggested that clonal diversity may have been underestimated. Reportedly, almost half of the unique spike-specific TCRs recognized epitopes lying outside the regions that are mutated in the B.1.351 and B.1.1.7 variants. A significant rise in spike-specific TCR breadth and depth was observed after two AZD1222 doses relative to day 0 and relative to MenACWY recipients. In the small 56-69-year group, the increase in depth fell short of significance, most likely because of low power. The vaccine-associated CD4 TCRs covered the entire spike protein, and the dominant responses fell in regions 160-218 and 743-854. Because no samples from the day 14 peak response were available, repertoires could be characterized only after the peak T cell response.

The CDR3 regions of human TCRbeta chains were analyzed by immunosequencing. In the paper's pipeline: TCRs in the repertoires were matched against a reference library of SARS-CoV-2-specific TCRs that had been generated with the MIRA antigen-specificity platform. Breadth was defined as the fraction of unique TCRs that were SARS-CoV-2-associated. Depth was defined as the fraction of total T cells that were SARS-CoV-2-associated. Using the MIRA data, every spike-specific TCR was mapped to the spike region that the TCR reacted to and assigned to either a CD4 or a CD8 class. Log10-transformed breadth and depth values were compared by one-way ANOVA with Sidak's multiple comparisons tests. TCRdb obtained this table from immuneACCESS and retained in-frame rearrangements with V and J assigned. These tables miss some clones; where compared with another copy, unresolved V genes account for less than half of the shortfall, and the remainder is unexplained. That table is the source of V, J and clone size, and D and trimming were worked out from the DNA. The sample records 65,000 to 70,000 clones, roughly 80% of which are singletons. Less than 6.5% of the sample is held by the ten biggest clonotypes.

This clone is a singleton in its sample. Its antigen is currently not known. Base-call qualities are not available, and no considerably larger clone is one nucleotide away. The time point label, read with the paper, signifies: baseline before first vaccination. Samples from vaccinated people were obtained from the UK trials COV001 and COV002, which included a single-blind randomized controlled phase 2/3 trial of AZD1222 (ChAdOx1 nCoV-19) in healthy adults. For TCRbeta chain sequencing, PBMC samples from trial participants were taken at day 0 and at day 28 after the second dose. The material sequenced was peripheral blood, taken on day 0 of AZD1222 vaccination. The sequence was collected from an adult in good health.

The CDR3 corresponds to CASSLGTFGGYGSTDTQYF. The DNA sequence is given as TGTGCCAGCAGCTTAGGGACATTTGGGGGATACGGGAGCACAGATACGCAGTATTTT. Here the chain combines TRBV11-2 and TRBJ2-3; the D gene could be either TRBD1 or TRBD2, each agreeing at 5 bases. V drops 1 base and J drops 0 bases, leaving 20 bases in between. The germline V gene yields SGHAT for CDR1 and FQNNGV for CDR2. The CDR3, from cysteine to phenylalanine, totals 19 residues. Here the CDR3 DNA is all that survives: 57 bases in frame from base 1.